The 19 T cell receptor beta chains listed next were all sequenced from one sample in a study of T-cell reconstitution after alpha-beta-depleted transplantation in children. Using unique molecular identifiers, the investigators prepared the TCRbeta library. TCRdb re-analysed the PCR reads in MiXCR, keeping a single row per CDR3 protein. The sample holds approximately 520,000 distinct CDR3 sequences, approximately 10% seen once. This specimen was PBMCs, mostly from graft donor cells, taken 180 days after TCRalphabeta/CD19-depleted stem cell transplant. These receptors came from a female patient under 10 years old who had a stem cell transplant for aplastic anemia, so the T cells may come from the graft donor.

This clonotype occurred many times. The chain is built from TRBV29-1 and TRBJ2-1, with 7 bases lining up with TRBD2. CDR3 length: 15 residues. The V gene's germline CDR1 is SQVTM and CDR2 ANQGSEA. J was trimmed by 1 base and V by 1 base; bases with no gene match: 4. The CDR3 coding sequence is TGCAGCGTTGAAGGCCGCGGGAGATCCTACAATGAGCAGTTCTTC. Amino acids: CSVEGRGRSYNEQFF.

This clonotype turned up a few times. This sequence joins TRBV29-1 and TRBJ1-1, with D unclear. V dropped 6 bases and J dropped 1 base, with 9 bases sitting between them. Per germline, CDR1 SQVTM and CDR2 ANQGSEA. The CDR3 is 12 residues long. As DNA, the CDR3 is TGCAGCGTATTTGGCCGGAACACTGAAGCTTTCTTT. Translating gives CSVFGRNTEAFF.

V usage is TRBV7-2 and J usage is TRBJ2-1; 10 bases match TRBD2. V gave up 5 bases and J gave up 7 bases; unmatched junction bases: 14. Germline V CDR1 and CDR2: SGHTA, FQGNSA. The CDR3 is 17 amino acids. The CDR3 DNA is TGTGCCAGCAGCCCCTCGGGTATACTAGCGGGGTCAAATGAGCAGTTCTTC. As protein: CASSPSGILAGSNEQFF.

This chain joins TRBV29-1 and TRBJ2-7; 8 bases match TRBD1. Germline V CDR1 and CDR2: SQVTM, ANQGSEA. Trimming cost V 8 bases and J 5 bases; bases outside gene matches: 20. This CDR3 contains 16 residues. CDR3 DNA: TGCAGCCCGTTTTGTGCACCGTCACAGGGGGACGACGAGCAGTACTTC. This sequence encodes CSPFCAPSQGDDEQYF.

In this sample, this clonotype turned up many times. This rearrangement joins TRBV20-1 to TRBJ2-5; D might be TRBD1 (6 bases). This CDR3 spans 14 amino acids. Germline-derived CDR1 and CDR2 are DFQATT and SNEGSKA (reference sequence). V gave up 3 bases and J gave up 5 bases, with 16 bases separating them. CDR3 nucleotide sequence: TGCAGTGCTAGGGGGGACAATCCGGACGAGACCCAGTACTTC. Its translation is CSARGDNPDETQYF.

The rearrangement uses TRBV14 and TRBJ2-3, with D possibly matching TRBD2 (6 bases). The CDR3 runs to 16 residues. Germline-derived CDR1 and CDR2 are SGHDN and FVKESK. Trimming took off 3 bases at V and 2 bases at J, with 15 bases between the two ends. In DNA, the CDR3 is TGTGCCAGCAGCCACCGCCCTGCGGGGAACACAGATACGCAGTATTTT. Its translation: CASSHRPAGNTDTQYF.

V usage is TRBV30 and J usage is TRBJ1-6; D not resolved. Between the trimmed V and J ends, which lost 0 bases and 9 bases, there was a span of 15 bases. CDR3 size: 15 residues. Germline CDR1 is GTSNPN and CDR2 is SVGIG (reference sequence). CDR3 coding DNA: TGTGCCTGGAGTGTACTTGGCCCCGGGGTTTCACCCCTCCACTTT. Protein sequence: CAWSVLGPGVSPLHF.

The rearrangement links TRBV7-9 to TRBJ2-1; 8 positions match TRBD1. The germline V gene encodes CDR1 SEHNR and CDR2 FQNEAQ (reference sequence). J gave up 5 bases and V 7 bases, and 10 bases lay outside the gene matches. The CDR3 runs 15 residues. CDR3 coding DNA: TGTGCCAGCACTTCGAGGGGGACAGGAAACAATGAGCAGTTCTTC. Amino acid sequence: CASTSRGTGNNEQFF.

This clonotype was recorded a few times. The chain joins TRBV3-1 to TRBJ2-1, with D unclear. V lost 4 bases, J lost 9 bases, and 16 bases lay in between. This CDR3 spans 14 amino acids. From germline, CDR1 is LGHDT and CDR2 YNNKEL (reference sequence). The CDR3 DNA reads TGTGCCAGCAGCCGGACGGACCCACCGGGTGAGCAGTTCTTC. It codes for CASSRTDPPGEQFF.

The V call is TRBV7-2, the J call TRBJ2-3, with 10 nucleotides matching TRBD2. V lost 4 bases to trimming and J lost 4 bases; unmatched junction nucleotides: 2. Germline assignment: CDR1 SGHTA and CDR2 FQGNSA. The CDR3 has 14 residues. The CDR3 protein is CASSSSGSPDTQYF. The CDR3 DNA reads as TGTGCCAGCAGCTCTAGCGGGAGCCCAGATACGCAGTATTTT. Full variable domain (rest looked up from reference TRBV7-2 and TRBJ2-3): GAGVSQSPSNKVTEKGKDVELRCDPISGHTALYWYRQSLGQGLEFLIYFQGNSAPDKSGLPSDRFSAERTGGSVSTLTIQRTQQEDSAVYLCASSSSGSPDTQYFGPGTRLTVL.

This clonotype has only a few counts. This chain links TRBV28 with TRBJ1-4; D is possibly TRBD1 (5 bases). Germline CDR1 is MDHEN and CDR2 is SYDVKM. V was shortened by 6 bases and J by 6 bases, with 11 bases between the two germline ends. The CDR3 runs 13 residues. The CDR3: CASSPQGYEKLFF. The CDR3, as DNA: TGTGCCAGCAGCCCCCAGGGTTATGAAAAACTGTTTTTT.

CDR3 protein: CASSYADRRKTQYF. CDR3 nucleotides: TGTGCCAGCAGCTACGCCGACAGGAGGAAGACCCAGTACTTC. The rearrangement joins TRBV7-9 to TRBJ2-5; D may be TRBD1 (6 bases). Per the germline V gene, CDR1 is SEHNR and CDR2 is FQNEAQ (reference sequence). The CDR3 is 14 residues long. V gave up 4 bases and J gave up 6 bases, with 15 bases separating them.

This clonotype has a handful of counts. The chain has TRBV7-3 and TRBJ2-3; a weak D match, TRBD2 (5 bases). V lost 1 base and J 3 bases, leaving 14 bases between the germline ends. Germline CDR1 reads SGHTA; CDR2 reads FQGTGA. The CDR3 spans 16 residues. The CDR3 region is CASSLMARGSTDTQYF. Written as DNA, the CDR3 is TGTGCCAGCAGCTTAATGGCCCGGGGTTCGACAGATACGCAGTATTTT.

CDR3 amino acids: CASSPGLPHEQYF. The CDR3 DNA reads as TGCGCCAGCAGCCCGGGCCTGCCCCACGAGCAGTACTTC. V is TRBV5-1 and J is TRBJ2-7; D is unresolved. The CDR3 covers 13 residues. Germline V CDR1 and CDR2: SGHRS, YFSETQ. Between the trimmed V and J ends, which lost 4 bases and 5 bases, there was a span of 13 bases.

This chain links TRBV18 with TRBJ2-1; 7 bases map to TRBD1. Trimming cost V 10 bases and J 6 bases; bases outside gene matches: 12. The length of the CDR3 is 14 residues. The germline V gene encodes CDR1 KGHSH and CDR2 LQKENI. The CDR3 nucleotides are TGTGCCACCGACAGGGCCAGAATGCGCAATGAGCAGTTCTTC. This codes for CATDRARMRNEQFF.

This clonotype occurred a few times. The V call is TRBV7-2, the J call TRBJ2-5; D call uncertain. This CDR3 has 13 residues. V gave up 7 bases and J gave up 5 bases, with 14 bases separating them. CDR1 and CDR2 from the germline V gene are SGHTA and FQGNSA. CDR3 in DNA: TGTGCCAGCACCCTCGGCGTTCGGGAGACCCAGTACTTC. Translated: CASTLGVRETQYF.

This clonotype was picked up a small number of times. This chain joins TRBV25-1 and TRBJ2-5; D is uncertain. V was cut by 3 bases and J by 3 bases, with 14 bases left in between. Germline lookup yields CDR1 MGHDK and CDR2 SYGVNS. The CDR3 consists of 15 residues. CDR3 amino acids: CASSEWRDLEETQYF. In DNA, the CDR3 is TGTGCCAGCAGTGAGTGGCGTGACCTCGAAGAGACCCAGTACTTC.

This clonotype was detected ten times or more. The rearrangement joins TRBV27 to TRBJ2-3; TRBD2 agrees at 12 bases. After removal of 2 bases from V and 2 bases from J, the junction contained 11 bases not matched to a gene. Germline-derived CDR1 and CDR2 are MNHEY and SMNVEV (reference sequence). This CDR3 comprises 19 residues. The CDR3 nucleotides are TGTGCCAGCAGTTTACGACTAGCGGGAGCCCCTGGAACCACAGATACGCAGTATTTT. This encodes CASSLRLAGAPGTTDTQYF.

Ten or more counts support this clonotype. The chain is built from TRBV28 and TRBJ2-7; possible D gene TRBD2, 5 bases. The germline V and J ends were trimmed by 5 bases and 7 bases, with 18 bases remaining between them. CDR1 is MDHEN, CDR2 SYDVKM, per germline. CDR3 length: 14 residues. CDR3 nucleotides: TGTGCCAGCAGTCCCCCTAGAGGGTTTGGAGAGCAGTACTTC. Amino acids: CASSPPRGFGEQYF.